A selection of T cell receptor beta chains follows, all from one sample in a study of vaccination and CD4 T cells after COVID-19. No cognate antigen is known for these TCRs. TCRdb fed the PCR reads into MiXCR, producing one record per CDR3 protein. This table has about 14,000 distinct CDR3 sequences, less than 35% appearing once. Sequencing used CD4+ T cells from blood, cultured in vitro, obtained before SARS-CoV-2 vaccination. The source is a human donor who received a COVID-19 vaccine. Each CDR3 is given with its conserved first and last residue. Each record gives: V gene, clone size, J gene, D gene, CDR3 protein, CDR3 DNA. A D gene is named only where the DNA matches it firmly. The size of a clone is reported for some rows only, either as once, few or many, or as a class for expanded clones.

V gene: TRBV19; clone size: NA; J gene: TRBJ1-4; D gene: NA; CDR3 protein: CASSIHGQYEKLFF; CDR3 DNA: TGTGCCAGTAGTATTCACGGACAATATGAAAAACTGTTTTTT
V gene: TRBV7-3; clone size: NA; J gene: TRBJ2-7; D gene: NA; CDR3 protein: CASSLNGGTTYEQYF; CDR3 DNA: TGTGCCAGCAGCTTAAACGGCGGGACAACCTACGAGCAGTACTTC
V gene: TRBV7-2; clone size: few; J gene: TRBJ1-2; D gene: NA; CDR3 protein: CASSLESHRGYTF; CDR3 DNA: TGTGCCAGCAGCCTAGAGTCCCATAGGGGCTACACCTTC
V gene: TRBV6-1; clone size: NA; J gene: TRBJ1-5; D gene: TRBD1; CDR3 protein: CASRSGTGYSNQPQHF; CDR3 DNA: TGTGCCAGCAGATCCGGGACAGGTTATAGCAATCAGCCCCAGCATTTT
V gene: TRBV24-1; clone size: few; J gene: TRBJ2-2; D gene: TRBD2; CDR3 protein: CATSSGGQNTGELFF; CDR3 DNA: TGTGCCACCTCTAGCGGGGGCCAGAACACCGGGGAGCTGTTTTTT
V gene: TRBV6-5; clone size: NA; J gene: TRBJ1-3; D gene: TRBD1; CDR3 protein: CASSSGQAGNTIYF; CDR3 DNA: TGTGCCAGCAGTTCCGGACAGGCTGGAAACACCATATATTTT
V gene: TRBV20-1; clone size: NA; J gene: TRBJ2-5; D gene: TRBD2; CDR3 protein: CSARSGGDQETQYF; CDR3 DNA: TGCAGTGCTAGAAGCGGGGGAGACCAAGAGACCCAGTACTTC
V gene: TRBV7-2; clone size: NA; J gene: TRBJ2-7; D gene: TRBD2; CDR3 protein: CASSRRLAGSYEQYF; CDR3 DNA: TGTGCCAGCAGCCGCCGACTAGCGGGGTCGTACGAGCAGTACTTC
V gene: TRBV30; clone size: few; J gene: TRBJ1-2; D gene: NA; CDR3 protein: CAWSVESSGYGYTF; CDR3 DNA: TGTGCCTGGAGTGTAGAATCGAGTGGGTATGGCTACACCTTC
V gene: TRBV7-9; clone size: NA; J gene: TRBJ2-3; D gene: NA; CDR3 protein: CASSLTVSLSSDTQYF; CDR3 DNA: TGCGCCAGCAGCTTAACGGTCAGCTTATCGTCAGATACGCAGTATTTT
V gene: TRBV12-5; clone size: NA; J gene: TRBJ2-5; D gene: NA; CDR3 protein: CASGLGGIQETQYF; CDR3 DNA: TGTGCTAGTGGTTTGGGCGGCATCCAAGAGACCCAGTACTTC
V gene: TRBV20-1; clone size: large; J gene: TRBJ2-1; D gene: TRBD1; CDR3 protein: CSASHSDRADEQFF; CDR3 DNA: TGCAGTGCTAGCCACTCGGACAGGGCTGATGAGCAGTTCTTC
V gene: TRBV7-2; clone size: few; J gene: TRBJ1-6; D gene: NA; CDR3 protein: CASSLVSVESPLHF; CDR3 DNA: TGTGCCAGCAGCTTAGTGTCAGTGGAGTCACCCCTCCACTTT
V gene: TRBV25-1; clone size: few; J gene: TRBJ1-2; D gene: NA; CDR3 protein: CASSDGAGTTLSYGYTF; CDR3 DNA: TGTGCCAGCAGTGATGGGGCAGGGACCACCTTATCCTATGGCTACACCTTC
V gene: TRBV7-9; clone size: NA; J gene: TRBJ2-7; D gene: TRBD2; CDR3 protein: CASSFTGGEDEQYF; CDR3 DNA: TGTGCCAGCAGTTTTACGGGGGGGGAAGACGAGCAGTACTTC
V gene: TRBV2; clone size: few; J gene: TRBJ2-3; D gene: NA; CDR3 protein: CASSLRIGADTQYF; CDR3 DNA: TGTGCCAGCAGTCTCCGTATTGGGGCAGATACGCAGTATTTT
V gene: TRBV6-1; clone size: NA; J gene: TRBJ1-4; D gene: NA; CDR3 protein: CATATVNEKLFF; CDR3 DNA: TGTGCCACCGCGACTGTTAATGAAAAACTGTTTTTT
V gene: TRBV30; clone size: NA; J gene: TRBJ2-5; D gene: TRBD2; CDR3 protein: CAWRKGLTGPLGETQYF; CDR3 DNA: TGTGCCTGGAGGAAGGGACTAACGGGCCCCCTCGGGGAGACCCAGTACTTC
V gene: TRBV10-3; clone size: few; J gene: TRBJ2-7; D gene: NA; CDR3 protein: CAISRDTVPGYEQYF; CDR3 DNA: TGTGCCATCAGCCGGGACACCGTTCCGGGTTACGAGCAGTACTTC
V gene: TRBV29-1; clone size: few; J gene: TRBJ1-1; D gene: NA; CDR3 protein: CSVITPGLDTEAFF; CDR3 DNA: TGCAGCGTTATCACTCCAGGATTGGACACTGAAGCTTTCTTT
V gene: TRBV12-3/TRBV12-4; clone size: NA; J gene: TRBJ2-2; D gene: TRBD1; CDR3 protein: CASSSTTRGRMVGELFF; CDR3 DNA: TGTGCCAGCAGCTCGACCACCAGGGGGCGCATGGTAGGGGAGCTGTTTTTT
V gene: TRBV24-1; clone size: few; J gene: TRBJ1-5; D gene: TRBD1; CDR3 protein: CATSDVGTGGIQPQHF; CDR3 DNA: TGTGCCACCAGTGATGTCGGGACAGGGGGAATTCAGCCCCAGCATTTT
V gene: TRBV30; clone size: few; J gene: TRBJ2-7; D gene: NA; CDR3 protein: CAWGDLSYEQYF; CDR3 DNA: TGTGCCTGGGGGGACCTCTCCTACGAGCAGTACTTC
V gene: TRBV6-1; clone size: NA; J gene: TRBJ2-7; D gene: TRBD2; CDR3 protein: CASSETSGVPYEQYF; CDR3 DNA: TGTGCCAGCAGTGAAACTAGCGGGGTCCCCTACGAGCAGTACTTC
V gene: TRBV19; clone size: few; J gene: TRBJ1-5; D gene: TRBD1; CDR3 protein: CASSIGTGPNQPQHF; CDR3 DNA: TGTGCCAGTAGTATTGGGACAGGTCCGAATCAGCCCCAGCATTTT
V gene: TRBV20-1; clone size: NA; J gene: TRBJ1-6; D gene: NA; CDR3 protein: CSAREGPGYNSPLHF; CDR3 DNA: TGCAGTGCTAGAGAAGGTCCGGGTTATAATTCACCCCTCCACTTT
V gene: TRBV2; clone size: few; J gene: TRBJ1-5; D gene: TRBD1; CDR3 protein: CASRDTYRGLNQPQHF; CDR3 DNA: TGTGCCAGCAGAGATACTTACAGGGGGCTAAATCAGCCCCAGCATTTT
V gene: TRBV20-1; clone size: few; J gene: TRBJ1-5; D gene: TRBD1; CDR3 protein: CSAREFDRVVQPQHF; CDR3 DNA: TGCAGTGCTAGAGAATTCGACAGGGTCGTTCAGCCCCAGCATTTT
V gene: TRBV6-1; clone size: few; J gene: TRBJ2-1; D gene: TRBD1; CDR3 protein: CASSDRGLNNEQFF; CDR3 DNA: TGTGCCAGCAGTGACAGGGGGCTGAACAATGAGCAGTTCTTC
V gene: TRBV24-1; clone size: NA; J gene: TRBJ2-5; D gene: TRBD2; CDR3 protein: CATSDPGTSVETQYF; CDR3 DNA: TGTGCCACCAGTGACCCCGGGACTAGCGTAGAGACCCAGTACTTC
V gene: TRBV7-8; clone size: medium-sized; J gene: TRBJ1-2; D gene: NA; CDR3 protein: CASSLAHGVGYTF; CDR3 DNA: TGTGCCAGCAGCTTAGCGCACGGGGTTGGCTACACCTTC
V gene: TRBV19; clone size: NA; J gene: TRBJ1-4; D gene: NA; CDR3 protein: CASSPWSATNEKLFF; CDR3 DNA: TGTGCCAGTAGTCCCTGGTCTGCAACTAATGAAAAACTGTTTTTT
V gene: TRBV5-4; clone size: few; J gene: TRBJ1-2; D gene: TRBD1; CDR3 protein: CASSPGQAQGGYTF; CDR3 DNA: TGTGCCAGCAGCCCGGGACAGGCACAAGGGGGCTACACCTTC
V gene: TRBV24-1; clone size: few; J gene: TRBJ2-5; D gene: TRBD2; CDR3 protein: CATSGRTSGGPQETQYF; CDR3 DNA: TGTGCCACCAGTGGGAGGACTAGCGGGGGCCCCCAAGAGACCCAGTACTTC
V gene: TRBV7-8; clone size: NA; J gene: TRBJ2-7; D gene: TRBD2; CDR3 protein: CASIHGRGGTEQYF; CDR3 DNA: TGTGCCAGCATCCATGGGCGGGGGGGTACCGAGCAGTACTTC
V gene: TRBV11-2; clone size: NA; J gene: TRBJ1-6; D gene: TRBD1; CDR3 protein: CASTDRGRIRGSPLHF; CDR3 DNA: TGTGCCAGCACCGACAGGGGCCGCATTCGGGGTTCACCCCTCCACTTT
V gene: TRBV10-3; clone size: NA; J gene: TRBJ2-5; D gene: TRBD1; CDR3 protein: CAISESGRGRRWYQETQYF; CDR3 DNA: TGTGCCATCAGTGAGTCCGGCAGGGGGCGCCGTTGGTACCAAGAGACCCAGTACTTC
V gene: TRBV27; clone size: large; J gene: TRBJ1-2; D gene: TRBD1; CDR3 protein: CASSSTGARGGYTF; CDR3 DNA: TGTGCCAGCAGTTCCACAGGGGCTCGCGGTGGCTACACCTTC
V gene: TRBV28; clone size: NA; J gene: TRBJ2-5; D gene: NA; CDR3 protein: CVSSPSETQYF; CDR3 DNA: TGTGTCAGCAGCCCATCGGAGACCCAGTACTTC
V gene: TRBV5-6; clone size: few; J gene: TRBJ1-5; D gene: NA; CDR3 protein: CASSLADQPQHF; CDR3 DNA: TGTGCCAGCAGCTTGGCAGATCAGCCCCAGCATTTT
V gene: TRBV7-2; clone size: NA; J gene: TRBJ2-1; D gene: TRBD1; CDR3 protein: CASSLESGEGANEQFF; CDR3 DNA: TGTGCCAGCAGCTTAGAATCAGGAGAGGGGGCCAATGAGCAGTTCTTC
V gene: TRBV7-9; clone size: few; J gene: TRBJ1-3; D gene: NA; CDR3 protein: CASIRGQSGNTIYF; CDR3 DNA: TGTGCCAGCATCCGGGGGCAATCTGGAAACACCATATATTTT
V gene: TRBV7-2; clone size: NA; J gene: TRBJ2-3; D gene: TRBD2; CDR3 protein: CASSNLAGVSSTDTQYF; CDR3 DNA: TGTGCCAGCAGTAACCTAGCGGGGGTATCTAGCACAGATACGCAGTATTTT
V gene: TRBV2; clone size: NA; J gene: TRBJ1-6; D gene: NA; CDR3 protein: CASSEMGGTGSGYNSPLHF; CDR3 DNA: TGTGCCAGCAGTGAAATGGGGGGCACGGGCTCGGGATATAATTCACCCCTCCACTTT
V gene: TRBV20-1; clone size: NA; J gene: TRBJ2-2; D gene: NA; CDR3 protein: CSARRGANGELFF; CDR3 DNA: TGCAGTGCTCGCCGGGGGGCCAACGGGGAGCTGTTTTTT
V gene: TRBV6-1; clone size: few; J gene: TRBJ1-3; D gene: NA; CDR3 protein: CASRASGNTIYF; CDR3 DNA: TGTGCCAGCAGGGCTTCTGGAAACACCATATATTTT
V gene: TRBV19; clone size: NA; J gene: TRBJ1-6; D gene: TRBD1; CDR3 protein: CASSAGDSRGSPLHF; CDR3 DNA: TGTGCCAGTAGTGCAGGGGACAGTCGGGGTTCACCCCTCCACTTT